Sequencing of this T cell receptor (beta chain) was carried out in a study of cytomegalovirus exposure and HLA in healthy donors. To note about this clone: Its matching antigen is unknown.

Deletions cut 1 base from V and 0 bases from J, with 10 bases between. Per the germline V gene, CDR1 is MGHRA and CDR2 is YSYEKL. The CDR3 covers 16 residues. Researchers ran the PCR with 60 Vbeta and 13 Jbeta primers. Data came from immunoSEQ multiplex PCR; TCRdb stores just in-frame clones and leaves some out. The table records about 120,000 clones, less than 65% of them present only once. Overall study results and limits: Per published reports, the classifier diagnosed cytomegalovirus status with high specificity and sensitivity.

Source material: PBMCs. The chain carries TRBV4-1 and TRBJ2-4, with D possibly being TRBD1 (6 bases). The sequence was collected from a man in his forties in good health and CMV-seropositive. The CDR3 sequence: CASSQGGTIAKNIQYF. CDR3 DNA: TGCGCCAGCAGCCAAGGGGGGACAATAGCCAAAAACATTCAGTACTTC.